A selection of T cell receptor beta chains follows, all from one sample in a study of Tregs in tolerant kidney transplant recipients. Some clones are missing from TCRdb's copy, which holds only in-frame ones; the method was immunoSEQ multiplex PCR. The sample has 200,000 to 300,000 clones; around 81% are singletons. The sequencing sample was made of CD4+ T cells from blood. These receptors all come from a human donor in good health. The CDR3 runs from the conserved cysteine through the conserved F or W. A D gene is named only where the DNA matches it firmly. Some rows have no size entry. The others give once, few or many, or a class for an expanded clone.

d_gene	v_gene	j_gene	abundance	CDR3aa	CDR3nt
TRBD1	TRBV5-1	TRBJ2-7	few	CASSQGDSYEQYF	TGCGCCAGCAGCCAGGGGGACAGCTACGAGCAGTACTTC
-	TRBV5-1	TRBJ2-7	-	CASSKGLITYEQYF	TGCGCCAGCAGCAAGGGACTGATAACCTACGAGCAGTACTTC
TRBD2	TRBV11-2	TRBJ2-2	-	CASSLAGLAGDPTGELFF	TGTGCCAGCAGCTTAGCAGGACTAGCGGGGGACCCCACCGGGGAGCTGTTTTTT
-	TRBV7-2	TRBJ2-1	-	CASSIPSWWQFF	TGTGCCAGCAGCATACCTAGCTGGTGGCAGTTCTTC
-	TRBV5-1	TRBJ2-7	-	CASSSTDGPHEQYF	TGCGCCAGCAGCTCGACGGACGGACCCCACGAGCAGTACTTC
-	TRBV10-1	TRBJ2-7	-	CASSVGANYEQYF	TGCGCCAGCAGTGTCGGTGCCAACTACGAGCAGTACTTC
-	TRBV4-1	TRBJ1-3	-	CASSQDARGLGNTIYF	TGCGCCAGCAGCCAAGATGCGAGGGGCTTAGGAAACACCATATATTTT
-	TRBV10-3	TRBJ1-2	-	CATKTSRTPNYGYTF	TGTGCCACCAAAACCAGCCGAACCCCTAACTATGGCTACACCTTC
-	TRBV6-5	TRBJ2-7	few	CASRKGNEQYF	TGTGCCAGTAGGAAAGGGAACGAGCAGTACTTC
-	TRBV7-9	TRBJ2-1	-	CASSSGQFSYNEQFF	TGTGCCAGCAGCTCGGGACAATTCTCCTACAATGAGCAGTTCTTC
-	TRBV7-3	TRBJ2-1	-	CASSLTHRVNEQFF	TGTGCCAGCAGCTTAACTCACAGGGTGAATGAGCAGTTCTTC
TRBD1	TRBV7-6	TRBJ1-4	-	CASSLAPTGGNEKLFF	TGTGCCAGCAGCTTAGCGCCGACAGGGGGTAATGAAAAACTGTTTTTT
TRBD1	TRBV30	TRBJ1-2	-	CAWIQGVNGYTF	TGTGCCTGGATCCAGGGGGTCAATGGCTACACCTTC
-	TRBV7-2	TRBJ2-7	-	CASSQGVAGPYEQYF	TGTGCCAGCAGCCAAGGGGTCGCGGGGCCCTACGAGCAGTACTTC
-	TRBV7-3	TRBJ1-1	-	CASSAGSLEAEAFF	TGTGCCAGCAGCGCAGGCAGCCTAGAGGCTGAAGCTTTCTTT
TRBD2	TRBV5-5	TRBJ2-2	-	CASSGSGRVSGELFF	TGTGCCAGCAGCGGGAGCGGGAGGGTATCCGGGGAGCTGTTTTTT
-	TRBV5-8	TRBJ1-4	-	CASSLGSGLDEKLFF	TGTGCCAGCAGCTTGGGGTCCGGACTAGATGAAAAACTGTTTTTT
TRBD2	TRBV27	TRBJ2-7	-	CASSRLLLAGGDGNEQYF	TGTGCCAGCAGTCGACTCCTTTTAGCGGGGGGGGATGGCAACGAGCAGTACTTC
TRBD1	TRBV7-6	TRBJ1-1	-	CASSPRQGLSEAFF	TGTGCCAGCAGCCCTCGACAGGGCCTATCTGAAGCTTTCTTT
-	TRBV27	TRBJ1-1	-	CASSNEAFF	TGTGCCAGTAGTAATGAAGCTTTCTTT
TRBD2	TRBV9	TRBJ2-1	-	CASSVGTSGRLLSMGNEQFF	TGTGCCAGCAGCGTTGGGACTAGCGGGAGGCTGTTGTCTATGGGCAATGAGCAGTTCTTC
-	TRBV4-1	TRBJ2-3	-	CASSQARVWDTQYF	TGCGCCAGCAGCCAAGCGAGGGTTTGGGATACGCAGTATTTT
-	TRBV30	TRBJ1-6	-	CAWSLEGGRSPLHF	TGTGCCTGGAGCCTAGAGGGGGGGCGGTCACCCCTCCACTTT
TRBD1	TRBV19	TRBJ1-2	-	CASRRQGAGYGYTF	TGTGCCAGTAGGCGACAGGGGGCTGGCTATGGCTACACCTTC
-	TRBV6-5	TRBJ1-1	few	CASSYSIPGVTEAFF	TGTGCCAGCAGTTACTCGATACCAGGGGTGACTGAAGCTTTCTTT
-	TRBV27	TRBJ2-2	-	CASSTPGRARSGELFF	TGTGCCAGCAGTACCCCGGGCAGGGCAAGGTCCGGGGAGCTGTTTTTT
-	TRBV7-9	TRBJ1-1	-	CASSLVSALNTEAFF	TGTGCCAGCAGCTTAGTAAGTGCACTGAACACTGAAGCTTTCTTT
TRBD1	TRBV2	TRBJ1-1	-	CASSPLYGDRDAFF	TGTGCCAGCAGTCCCCTTTATGGGGACAGAGATGCTTTCTTT
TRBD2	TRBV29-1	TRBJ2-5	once	CSVVAGGWGETQYF	TGCAGCGTTGTGGCGGGAGGCTGGGGAGAGACCCAGTACTTC
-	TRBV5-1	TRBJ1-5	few	CASSSGPRGGRDQPQHF	TGCGCCAGCAGCTCCGGTCCCCGGGGGGGAAGGGATCAGCCCCAGCATTTT
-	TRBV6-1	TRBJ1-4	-	CASGSRGSGEKLFF	TGTGCCAGTGGGTCAAGGGGTAGCGGTGAAAAACTGTTTTTT
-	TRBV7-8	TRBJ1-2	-	CASSLQQHYGYTF	TGTGCCAGCAGCTTACAACAGCACTATGGCTACACCTTC
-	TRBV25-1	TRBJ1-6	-	CASSDRGKDNSPLHF	TGTGCCAGCAGTGATCGGGGAAAGGATAATTCACCCCTCCACTTT
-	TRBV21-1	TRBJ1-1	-	CASVLGQGIQEENTEAFF	TGTGCCAGCGTGCTGGGACAGGGGATTCAAGAGGAGAACACTGAAGCTTTCTTT
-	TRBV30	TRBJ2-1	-	CAWSVSLAGEQFF	TGTGCCTGGAGTGTATCGCTAGCTGGTGAGCAGTTCTTC
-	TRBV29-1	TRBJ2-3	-	CSGTSTGADTQYF	TGCAGCGGAACATCGACCGGGGCCGATACGCAGTATTTT
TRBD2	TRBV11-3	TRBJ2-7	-	CASSSFSSGAYEQYF	TGTGCCAGCAGCTCCTTTTCTAGCGGGGCTTACGAGCAGTACTTC
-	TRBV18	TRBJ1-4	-	CASSPGVGEKLFF	TGTGCCAGCTCACCAGGGGTTGGAGAAAAACTGTTTTTT
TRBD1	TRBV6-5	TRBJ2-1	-	CASSYDRGGNNEQFF	TGTGCCAGCAGTTACGACAGGGGGGGCAACAATGAGCAGTTCTTC
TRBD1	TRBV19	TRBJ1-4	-	CASRTGANEKLFF	TGTGCCAGCCGGACAGGGGCTAATGAAAAACTGTTTTTT
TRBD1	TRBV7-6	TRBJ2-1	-	CASSPTGFDEQFF	TGTGCCAGCAGCCCGACAGGGTTCGATGAGCAGTTCTTC
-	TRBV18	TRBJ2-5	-	CASSPGRQETQYF	TGTGCCAGCTCACCAGGCCGACAAGAGACCCAGTACTTC
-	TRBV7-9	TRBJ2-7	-	CASSFRRSPSYEQYF	TGTGCCAGCAGCTTCCGACGATCCCCCTCCTACGAGCAGTACTTC
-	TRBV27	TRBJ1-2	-	CASSQSSVFNYGYTF	TGTGCCAGCAGCCAAAGTTCAGTATTTAACTATGGCTACACCTTC
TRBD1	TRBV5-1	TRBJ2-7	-	CASSLNRQGPHEQYF	TGCGCCAGCAGCTTGAACCGACAGGGCCCACACGAGCAGTACTTC